These 15 T cell receptor beta chains came from one sample sequenced in a study of control samples from healthy donors and cancer patients. Using immunoSEQ multiplex PCR, the repertoire was profiled, and TCRdb retains in-frame clones only, with some absent. The listing contains about 190,000 clones. The sequencing sample was made of blood. Every receptor here comes from a woman younger than 45 in good health.

This sequence joins TRBV5-1 and TRBJ1-1; no clear D gene. The V gene lost 4 bases and the J gene lost 1 base, with 11 bases spanning the gap. Germline CDR1 SGHRS, CDR2 YFSETQ. This CDR3 is 14 amino acids long. The CDR3 coding sequence is TGCGCCAGCAGCCCCGGGGAGGCGAACACTGAAGCTTTCTTT. Its protein product is CASSPGEANTEAFF.

The chain carries TRBV5-6 and TRBJ1-4; perhaps TRBD1 as D (6 bases). V was cut by 5 bases and J by 2 bases, with 10 bases left in between. Looked up from germline, CDR1 is SGHDT and CDR2 is YYEEEE. The CDR3 runs to 14 residues. The DNA of the CDR3 is TGTGCCAGCAGTCGGACAGACACTAATGAAAAACTGTTTTTT. Its translation: CASSRTDTNEKLFF.

This chain links TRBV4-1 with TRBJ2-7; D gene uncertain. The CDR3 runs to 14 residues. Germline assignment: CDR1 MGHRA and CDR2 YSYEKL. V lost 0 bases, J lost 2 bases, and 8 bases lay in between. In DNA, the CDR3 is TGCGCCAGCAGCCAAGATTTGCAGACCTACGAGCAGTACTTC. As protein: CASSQDLQTYEQYF.

V usage is TRBV5-1 and J usage is TRBJ1-3; tentatively, D is TRBD1 (5 bases). Germline CDR1 is SGHRS and CDR2 is YFSETQ. The CDR3 is 16 residues long. Deletions cut 0 bases from V and 3 bases from J, with 13 bases between. The CDR3 DNA reads as TGCGCCAGCAGCTTGGTCCCCAGGGATTATGGAAACACCATATATTTT. Translation: CASSLVPRDYGNTIYF.

The J gene is TRBJ1-1, the V gene TRBV4-1; the D gene is possibly TRBD1 (5 bases). The V gene's germline CDR1 is MGHRA and CDR2 YSYEKL. CDR3 length: 13 residues. The V and J ends lost 4 bases and 1 base respectively, with 7 bases between them. The CDR3 region is CASSLGQNTEAFF. In DNA form, the CDR3 reads TGCGCCAGCAGCCTCGGACAGAACACTGAAGCTTTCTTT.

The genes are TRBV12-3 or TRBV12-4 and TRBJ1-6; no clear D. V gave up 2 bases and J gave up 10 bases, with 3 bases separating them. This CDR3 spans 11 amino acids. In nucleotides, the CDR3 is TGTGCCAGCAGTTTAAGGTCACCCCTCCACTTT. This translates into CASSLRSPLHF.

The V call is TRBV6-5, the J call TRBJ1-3; possibly TRBD1 for D (6 bases). The V gene lost 8 bases and the J gene lost 3 bases, with 14 bases spanning the gap. Germline CDR1 reads MNHEY; CDR2 reads SVGAGI. The CDR3 covers 14 residues. The CDR3 nucleotides read TGTGCCAGCTCCCGGGGGGGCGGTGGAAACACCATATATTTT. Amino acids: CASSRGGGGNTIYF.

The chain couples TRBV6-4 to TRBJ2-3, with D possibly being TRBD2 (5 bases). V shed 5 bases and J shed 0 bases, with 6 bases lying between them. This CDR3 has 13 residues. The V gene's germline CDR1 is MRHNA and CDR2 SNTAGT. The CDR3 nucleotides are TGTGCCAGCAGTAGCGGTAGCACAGATACGCAGTATTTT. Residues: CASSSGSTDTQYF.

The chain uses TRBV7-2 and TRBJ1-2, with 7 bases fitting TRBD1. CDR3 size: 15 residues. The junction had 11 bases not matched to a gene; V was cut back by 3 bases and J by 7 bases. CDR1 is SGHTA, CDR2 FQGNSA, per germline. In DNA, the CDR3 is TGTGCCAGCAGCTTGAGTACAGGGGTGGGCGGTGGCTACACCTTC. Translated, it gives CASSLSTGVGGGYTF.

The gene calls are TRBV7-5 and TRBJ1-5; no DNA check was done on the table's D call, TRBD1. TRBV7-5 is described as a pseudogene. CDR3 length equals 15 residues. CDR3: CARRTGQGSNQPQHF. The CDR3 nucleotides read TGTGCCAGAAGGACGGGACAGGGTAGCAATCAGCCCCAGCATTTT.

The genes are TRBV19 and TRBJ1-4, with a possible D match to TRBD1 (5 bases). With 2 bases removed from V and 6 bases from J, the gap between germline ends came to 10 bases. Germline V gives CDR1 LNHDA, CDR2 SQIVND (reference sequence). The CDR3 is made up of 14 amino acids. The CDR3 spells CASSIRPGDEKLFF. The CDR3, as DNA: TGTGCCAGTAGTATAAGGCCGGGGGATGAAAAACTGTTTTTT.

The chain employs TRBV5-1 and TRBJ1-4, with 9 bases that match TRBD1. The CDR3 runs to 15 residues. Germline V CDR1 and CDR2: SGHRS, YFSETQ. V lost 4 bases, J lost 7 bases, and 8 bases stayed unmatched. For the CDR3, the DNA is TGCGCCAGCAGCATACGACAGGGGGAGTCTGAAAAACTGTTTTTT. Its translation is CASSIRQGESEKLFF.

The V gene is TRBV6-1, the J gene TRBJ1-6; perhaps TRBD1 as D (6 bases). The V end lost 2 bases, the J end lost 8 bases, and 13 bases lay between the germline ends. The CDR3 length is 15 residues. CDR1 and CDR2 from the germline V gene are MNHNS and SASEGT. The CDR3 bases are TGTGCCAGCAGTGAATCCTTCCACAGGGATTCACCCCTCCACTTT. Translated, it gives CASSESFHRDSPLHF.

Note on this clone: The same CDR3 can be traced to other DNA sequences in this sample. CDR3 protein: CASSASAGGEETQYF. The CDR3 DNA reads TGTGCCAGCAGTGCCTCAGCGGGGGGCGAAGAGACCCAGTACTTC. The gene calls are TRBV6-4 and TRBJ2-5; 9 nucleotides agree with TRBD2. From germline, CDR1 is MRHNA and CDR2 SNTAGT. CDR3 size: 15 residues. V shed 4 bases and J 3 bases; nucleotides not matched to a gene: 6.

This chain uses TRBV18 with TRBJ1-4; 8 nucleotides align to TRBD1. Germline CDR1 and CDR2: KGHSH and LQKENI. J gave up 7 bases and V 4 bases, and 2 bases lay outside the gene matches. The CDR3 totals 13 residues. The CDR3 bases are TGTGCCAGCTCACAAGGGACAGGTGAAAAACTGTTTTTT. Translating gives CASSQGTGEKLFF.